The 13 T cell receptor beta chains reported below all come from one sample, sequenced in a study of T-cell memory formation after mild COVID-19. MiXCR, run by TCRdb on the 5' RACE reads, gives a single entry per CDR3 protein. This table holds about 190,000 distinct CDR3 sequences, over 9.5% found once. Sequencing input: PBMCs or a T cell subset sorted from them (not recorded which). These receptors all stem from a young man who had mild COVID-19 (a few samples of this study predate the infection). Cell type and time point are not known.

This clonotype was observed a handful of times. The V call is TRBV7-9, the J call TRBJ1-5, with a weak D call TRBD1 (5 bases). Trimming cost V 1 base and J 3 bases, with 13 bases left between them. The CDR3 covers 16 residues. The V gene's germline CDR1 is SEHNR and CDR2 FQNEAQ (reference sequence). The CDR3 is CASSLGRGGANQPQHF. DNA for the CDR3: TGTGCCAGCAGCTTAGGTCGAGGAGGGGCCAATCAGCCCCAGCATTTT.

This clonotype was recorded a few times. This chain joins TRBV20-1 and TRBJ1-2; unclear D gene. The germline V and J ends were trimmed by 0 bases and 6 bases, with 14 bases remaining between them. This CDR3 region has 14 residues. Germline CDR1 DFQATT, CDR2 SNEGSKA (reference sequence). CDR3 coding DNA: TGCAGTGCTAGAGATGGCCGGTCCCCTAATGGCTACACCTTC. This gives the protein CSARDGRSPNGYTF.

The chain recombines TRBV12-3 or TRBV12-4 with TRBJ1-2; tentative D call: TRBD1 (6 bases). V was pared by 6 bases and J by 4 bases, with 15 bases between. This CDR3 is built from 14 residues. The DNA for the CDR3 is TGTGCCAGCAGAGACAGGTGGCTGGTCTATGGCTACACCTTC. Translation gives CASRDRWLVYGYTF.

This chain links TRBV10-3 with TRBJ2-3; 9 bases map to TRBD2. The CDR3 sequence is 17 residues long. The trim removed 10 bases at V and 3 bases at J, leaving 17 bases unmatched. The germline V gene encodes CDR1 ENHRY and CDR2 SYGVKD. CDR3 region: CATLNSGGLLATDTQYF. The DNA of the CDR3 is TGTGCCACCCTCAATAGCGGGGGTCTTCTAGCAACAGATACGCAGTATTTT.

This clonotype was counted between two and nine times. For the CDR3, the DNA is TGCGCCAGCAGACCCACCGACAGTTACACCGGGGAGCTGTTTTTT. It translates to CASRPTDSYTGELFF. The V and J genes are TRBV5-1 and TRBJ2-2, with a tentative D call TRBD1 (5 bases). There are 15 residues in the CDR3. V was clipped by 5 bases and J by 3 bases, with 14 bases between them. The V gene's germline CDR1 is SGHRS and CDR2 YFSETQ.

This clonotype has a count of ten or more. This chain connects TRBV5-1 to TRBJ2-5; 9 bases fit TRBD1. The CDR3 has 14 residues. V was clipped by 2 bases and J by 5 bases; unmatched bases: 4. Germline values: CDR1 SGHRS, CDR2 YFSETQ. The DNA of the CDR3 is TGCGCCAGCAGCTTTGGACAGGGGAGTGAGACCCAGTACTTC. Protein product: CASSFGQGSETQYF.

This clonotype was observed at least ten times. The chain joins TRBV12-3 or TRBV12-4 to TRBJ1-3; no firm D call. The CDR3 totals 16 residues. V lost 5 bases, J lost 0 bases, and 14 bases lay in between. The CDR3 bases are TGTGCCAGCAGTCCCGCCGGACGCAACTCTGGAAACACCATATATTTT. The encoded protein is CASSPAGRNSGNTIYF.

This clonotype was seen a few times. The CDR3 DNA sequence: TGTGCCAGCAGCTTTTTTGAGGGCTCAGATACGCAGTATTTT. Translating it yields CASSFFEGSDTQYF. The V gene is TRBV7-8, the J gene TRBJ2-3, with D possibly TRBD2 on 5 matching bases. Germline values: CDR1 SGHVS, CDR2 FQNEAQ. V was clipped by 3 bases and J by 4 bases, with 11 bases between them. This CDR3 region has 14 residues.

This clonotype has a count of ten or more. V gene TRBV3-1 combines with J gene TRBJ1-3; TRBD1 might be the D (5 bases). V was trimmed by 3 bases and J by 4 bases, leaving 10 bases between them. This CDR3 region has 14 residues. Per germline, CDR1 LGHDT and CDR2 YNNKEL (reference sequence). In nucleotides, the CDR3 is TGTGCCAGCAGCCAGGGGCCGGCGGGAAACACCATATATTTT. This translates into CASSQGPAGNTIYF.

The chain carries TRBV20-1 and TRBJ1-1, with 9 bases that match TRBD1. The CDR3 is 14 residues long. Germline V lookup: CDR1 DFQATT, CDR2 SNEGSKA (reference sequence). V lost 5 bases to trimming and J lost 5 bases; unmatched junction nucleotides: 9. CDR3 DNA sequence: TGCAGTGCTCCCCGGGGGACAGGGAGGACTGAAGCTTTCTTT. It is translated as CSAPRGTGRTEAFF.

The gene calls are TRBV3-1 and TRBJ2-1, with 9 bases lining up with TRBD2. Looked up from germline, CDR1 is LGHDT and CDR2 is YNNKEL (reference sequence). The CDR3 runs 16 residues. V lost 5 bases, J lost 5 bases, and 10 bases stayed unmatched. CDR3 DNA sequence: TGTGCCAGCAGCATCCGCGGGGGGGCCGGGAACAATGAGCAGTTCTTC. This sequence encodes CASSIRGGAGNNEQFF.

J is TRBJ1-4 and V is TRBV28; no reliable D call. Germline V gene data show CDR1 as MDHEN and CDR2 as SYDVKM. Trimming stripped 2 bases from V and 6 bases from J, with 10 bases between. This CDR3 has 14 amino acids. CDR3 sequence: CASSLEVRYEKLFF. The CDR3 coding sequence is TGTGCCAGCAGTTTAGAAGTAAGATATGAAAAACTGTTTTTT.

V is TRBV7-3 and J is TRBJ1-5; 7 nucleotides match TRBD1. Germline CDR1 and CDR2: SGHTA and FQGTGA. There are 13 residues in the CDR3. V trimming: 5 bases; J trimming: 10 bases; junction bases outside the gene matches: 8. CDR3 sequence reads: CASSADRESPQHF. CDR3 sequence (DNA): TGTGCCAGCAGCGCCGACAGGGAATCACCCCAGCATTTT. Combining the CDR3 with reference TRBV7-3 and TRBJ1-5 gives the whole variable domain GAGVSQTPSNKVTEKGKYVELRCDPISGHTALYWYRQSLGQGPEFLIYFQGTGAADDSGLPNDRFFAVRPEGSVSTLKIQRTERGDSAVYLCASSADRESPQHFGDGTRLSIL.